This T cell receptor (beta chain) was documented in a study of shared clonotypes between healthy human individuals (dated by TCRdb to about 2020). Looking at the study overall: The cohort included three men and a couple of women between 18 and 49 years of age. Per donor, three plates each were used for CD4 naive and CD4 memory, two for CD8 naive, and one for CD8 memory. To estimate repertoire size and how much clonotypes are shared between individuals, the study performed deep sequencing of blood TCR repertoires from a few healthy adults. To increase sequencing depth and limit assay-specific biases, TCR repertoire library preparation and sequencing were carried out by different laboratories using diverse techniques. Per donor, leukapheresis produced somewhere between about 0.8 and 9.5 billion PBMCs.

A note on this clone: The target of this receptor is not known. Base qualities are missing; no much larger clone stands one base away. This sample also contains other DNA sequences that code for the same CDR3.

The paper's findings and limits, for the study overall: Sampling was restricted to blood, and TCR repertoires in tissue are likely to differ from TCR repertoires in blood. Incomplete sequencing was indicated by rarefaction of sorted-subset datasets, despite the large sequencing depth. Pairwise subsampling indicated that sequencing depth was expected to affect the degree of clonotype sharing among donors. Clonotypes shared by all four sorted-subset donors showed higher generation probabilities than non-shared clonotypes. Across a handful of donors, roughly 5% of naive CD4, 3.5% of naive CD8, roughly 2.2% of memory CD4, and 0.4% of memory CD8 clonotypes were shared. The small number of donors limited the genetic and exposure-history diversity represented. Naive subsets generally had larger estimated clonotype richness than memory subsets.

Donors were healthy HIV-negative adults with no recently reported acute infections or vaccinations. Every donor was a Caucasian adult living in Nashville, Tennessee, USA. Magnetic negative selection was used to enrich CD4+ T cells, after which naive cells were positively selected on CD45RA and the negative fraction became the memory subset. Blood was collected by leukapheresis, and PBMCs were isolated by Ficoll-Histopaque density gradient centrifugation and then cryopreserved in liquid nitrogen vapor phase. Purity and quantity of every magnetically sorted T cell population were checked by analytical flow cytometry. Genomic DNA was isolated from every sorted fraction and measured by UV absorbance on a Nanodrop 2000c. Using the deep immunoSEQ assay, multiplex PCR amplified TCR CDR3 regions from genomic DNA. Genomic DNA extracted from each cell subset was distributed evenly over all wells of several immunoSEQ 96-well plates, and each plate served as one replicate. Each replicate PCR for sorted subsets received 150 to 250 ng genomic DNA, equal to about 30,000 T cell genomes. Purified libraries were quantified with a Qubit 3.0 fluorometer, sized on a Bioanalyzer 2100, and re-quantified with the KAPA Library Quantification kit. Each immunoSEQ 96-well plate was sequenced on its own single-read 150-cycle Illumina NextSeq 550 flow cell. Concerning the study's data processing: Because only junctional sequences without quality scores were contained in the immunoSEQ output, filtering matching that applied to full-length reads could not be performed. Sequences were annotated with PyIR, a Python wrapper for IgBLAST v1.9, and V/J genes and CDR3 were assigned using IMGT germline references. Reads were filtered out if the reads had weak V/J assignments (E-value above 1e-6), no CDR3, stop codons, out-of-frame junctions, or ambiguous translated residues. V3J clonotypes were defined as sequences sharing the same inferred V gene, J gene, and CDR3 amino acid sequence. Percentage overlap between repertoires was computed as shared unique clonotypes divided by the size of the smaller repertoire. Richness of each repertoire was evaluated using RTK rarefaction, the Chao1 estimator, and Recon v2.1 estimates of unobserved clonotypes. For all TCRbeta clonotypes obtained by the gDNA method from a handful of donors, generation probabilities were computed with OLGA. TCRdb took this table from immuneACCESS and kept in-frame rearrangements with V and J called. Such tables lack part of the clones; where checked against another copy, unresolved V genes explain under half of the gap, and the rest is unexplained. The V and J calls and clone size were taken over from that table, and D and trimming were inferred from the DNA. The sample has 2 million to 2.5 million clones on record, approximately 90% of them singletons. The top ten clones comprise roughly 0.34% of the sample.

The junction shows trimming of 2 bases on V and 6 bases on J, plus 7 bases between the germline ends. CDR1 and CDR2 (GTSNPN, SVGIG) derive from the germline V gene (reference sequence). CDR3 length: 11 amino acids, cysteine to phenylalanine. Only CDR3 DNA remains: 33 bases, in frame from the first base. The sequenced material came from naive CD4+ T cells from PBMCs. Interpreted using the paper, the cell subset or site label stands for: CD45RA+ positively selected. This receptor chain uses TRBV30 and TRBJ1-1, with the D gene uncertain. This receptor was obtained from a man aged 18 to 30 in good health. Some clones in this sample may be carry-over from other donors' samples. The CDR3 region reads CAWSLGAEAFF. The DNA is TGTGCCTGGAGTCTTGGGGCTGAAGCTTTCTTT.